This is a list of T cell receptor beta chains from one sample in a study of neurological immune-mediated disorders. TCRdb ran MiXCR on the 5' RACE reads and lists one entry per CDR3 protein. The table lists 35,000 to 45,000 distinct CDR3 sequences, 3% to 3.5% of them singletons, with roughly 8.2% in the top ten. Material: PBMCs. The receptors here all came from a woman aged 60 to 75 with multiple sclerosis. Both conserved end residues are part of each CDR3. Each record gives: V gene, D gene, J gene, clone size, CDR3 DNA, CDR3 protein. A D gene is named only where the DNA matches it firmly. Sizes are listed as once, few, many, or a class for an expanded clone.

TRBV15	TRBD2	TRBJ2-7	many	TGTGCCACCAGCAGAACAGCGGGGAGCTCCTACGAGCAGTACTTC	CATSRTAGSSYEQYF
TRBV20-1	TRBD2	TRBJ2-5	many	TGCAGTGCTAGAGATATAGAGCTAGCGGGGAATGAAGAGACCCAGTACTTC	CSARDIELAGNEETQYF
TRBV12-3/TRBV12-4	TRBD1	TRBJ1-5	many	TGTGCCAGCAGTTTATCGAGTGGCAGGGGGACTCAGCCCCAGCATTTT	CASSLSSGRGTQPQHF
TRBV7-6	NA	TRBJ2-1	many	TGTGCCAGCAGCCCATCGGGAGAGCCCTACAATGAGCAGTTCTTC	CASSPSGEPYNEQFF
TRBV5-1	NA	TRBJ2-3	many	TGCGCCAGCAGCTTGAAGATGGGCACAGATACGCAGTATTTT	CASSLKMGTDTQYF
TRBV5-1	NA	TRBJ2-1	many	TGCGCCAGCAGCTTGGTGACAGACAATGAGCAGTTCTTC	CASSLVTDNEQFF
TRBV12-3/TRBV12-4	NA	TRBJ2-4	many	TGTGCCAGCAGGTCCGGCGCCATTCAGTACTTC	CASRSGAIQYF
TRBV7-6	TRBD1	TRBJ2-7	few	TGTGCCAGCAGCCCAAACTACGGACAGGGGCTTAACTACGAGCAGTACTTC	CASSPNYGQGLNYEQYF
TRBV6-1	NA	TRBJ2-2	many	TGTGCCAGCAGTCCAATCGTCGGGGAGCTGTTTTTT	CASSPIVGELFF
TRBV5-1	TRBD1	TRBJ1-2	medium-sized	TGCGCCAGCAGCTTGGATGACAGGGCAAACTATGGCTACACCTTC	CASSLDDRANYGYTF
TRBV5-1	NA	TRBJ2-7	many	TGCGCCAGCAGCTTGGATGGACCAAGACAGTACGAGCAGTACTTC	CASSLDGPRQYEQYF
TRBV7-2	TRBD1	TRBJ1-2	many	TGTGCCAGCAGCGCCTCCGGGACAGGATATGGCTACACCTTC	CASSASGTGYGYTF